A single sample is the source of the 14 T cell receptor beta chains below, sequenced in a study of technical replicates of blood from a few donors. Sequencing used immunoSEQ multiplex PCR; TCRdb keeps in-frame clones, though not all of them. This sample has about 89,000 clones, with around 94% found just once. Input material: T cells isolated from PBMCs. Receptor source: a human donor in good health.

This rearrangement joins TRBV5-1 to TRBJ2-1; 9 positions match TRBD2. Trimming took 1 base from V and 4 from J; bases not matched to a gene: 9. CDR3 length: 17 amino acids. The germline CDR1 and CDR2 sequences are SGHRS and YFSETQ. CDR3: CASSLRRTSGPYNEQFF. DNA of the CDR3: TGCGCCAGCAGCTTGCGCCGAACTAGCGGGCCTTACAATGAGCAGTTCTTC.

The V gene is TRBV29-1, the J gene TRBJ1-2; TRBD1 aligns across 7 bases. Germline values: CDR1 SQVTM, CDR2 ANQGSEA. The CDR3 has 12 residues. Losses at the gene ends were 7 bases for V and 5 bases for J; bases not matched to a gene: 7. CDR3 residues: CSGGTDSYGYTF. The CDR3 DNA reads TGCAGCGGGGGGACAGACTCATATGGCTACACCTTC.

The chain recombines TRBV10-2 with TRBJ2-5; possible D gene TRBD2, 5 bases. The CDR3 is 18 amino acids. V was pared by 2 bases and J by 2 bases, with 21 bases between. Per the germline V gene, CDR1 is WSHSY and CDR2 is SAAADI. CDR3 bases: TGCGCCAGCAGTGAGGACCTTACTTACCGGGGTATTCAAGAGACCCAGTACTTC. It yields the protein CASSEDLTYRGIQETQYF.

The chain links TRBV25-1 to TRBJ2-3; 9 positions agree with TRBD2. The CDR3 sequence is 17 residues long. The ends lost 5 bases at V and 6 bases at J; junction bases unmatched: 15. Germline CDR1 is MGHDK and CDR2 is SYGVNS. The CDR3 protein is CASSSRWSGGTEDTQYF. CDR3 in DNA: TGTGCCAGCAGTTCACGGTGGAGCGGGGGGACTGAGGATACGCAGTATTTT.

The chain combines TRBV27 with TRBJ1-1; tentative D call: TRBD1 (5 bases). Trimming pared 1 base from V and 6 bases from J, leaving 6 bases between. Germline V lookup: CDR1 MNHEY, CDR2 SMNVEV (reference sequence). The CDR3 contains 12 residues. DNA of the CDR3: TGTGCCAGCAGTTTATTAGGGGCTGAAGCTTTCTTT. This codes for CASSLLGAEAFF.

This clone has a single count. The genes are TRBV5-1 and TRBJ2-7, with TRBD1 matching 7 bases. The trim removed 4 bases at V and 1 base at J, leaving 8 bases unmatched. Germline-derived CDR1 and CDR2 are SGHRS and YFSETQ. The length of the CDR3 is 15 residues. The CDR3 DNA sequence: TGCGCCAGCAGCCTTTATAGGACAGGTTCCTACGAGCAGTACTTC. Its translation: CASSLYRTGSYEQYF.

This chain links TRBV18 with TRBJ2-7; a weak D match, TRBD2 (5 bases). CDR1 is KGHSH and CDR2 is LQKENI in the germline V gene. The germline V and J ends were trimmed by 3 bases and 0 bases, with 9 bases remaining between them. The CDR3 length is 14 residues. The CDR3 sequence is CASSPSGSSYEQYF. CDR3 DNA sequence: TGTGCCAGCTCACCGTCTGGGAGCTCCTACGAGCAGTACTTC.

This chain joins TRBV7-6 and TRBJ1-4; tentatively, D is TRBD1 (6 bases). V lost 5 bases and J lost 7, with 20 bases in between. Germline assignment: CDR1 SGHVS and CDR2 FNYEAQ. The CDR3 has 16 amino acids. The CDR3 is CASSPTPGVGGEKLFF. CDR3 nucleotide sequence: TGTGCCAGCAGCCCAACTCCAGGGGTCGGTGGTGAAAAACTGTTTTTT.

This clone was counted only a few times. V gene TRBV2 combines with J gene TRBJ1-1; TRBD1 matches 7 bases. The J segment lost 12 bases and the V segment lost 3 bases, leaving 7 bases of the junction unmatched. CDR1 and CDR2 (germline): SNHLY, FYNNEI. This CDR3 has 12 amino acids. The CDR3 nucleotides are TGTGCCAGCAGTGATCGTCAGGGGGTAACTTTCTTT. This sequence encodes CASSDRQGVTFF.

This chain links TRBV29-1 with TRBJ2-3; TRBD1 aligns across 11 bases. V trimming: 7 bases; J trimming: 3 bases; junction bases outside the gene matches: 3. The CDR3 runs to 13 residues. Germline assignment: CDR1 SQVTM and CDR2 ANQGSEA. CDR3 coding DNA: TGCAGCGGGGGACAGGGGGATACAGATACGCAGTATTTT. This encodes CSGGQGDTDTQYF.

The rearrangement joins TRBV6-5 to TRBJ1-2, with 8 bases matching TRBD1. Germline V lookup: CDR1 MNHEY, CDR2 SVGAGI. The CDR3 runs 13 residues. Unmatched junction bases numbered 3, after V lost 5 bases and J lost 4 bases. CDR3 amino acids: CASSRQGRYGYTF. The CDR3 DNA is TGTGCCAGCAGTAGACAGGGGCGCTATGGCTACACCTTC.

The rearrangement links TRBV28 to TRBJ1-1; 7 nucleotides line up with TRBD1. V lost 10 bases and J lost 9; bases outside the gene matches: 14. This CDR3 is built from 13 residues. Germline V lookup: CDR1 MDHEN, CDR2 SYDVKM. CDR3 DNA sequence: TGTGCCACCTTGGACAGGACATTTTGGAAAGCTTTCTTT. Protein: CATLDRTFWKAFF.

Here the CDR3 reads CASSLQVYGYTF. CDR3 DNA: TGTGCCAGCAGCCTTCAGGTCTATGGCTACACCTTC. The chain recombines TRBV28 with TRBJ1-2, with D uncertain. CDR1 is MDHEN, CDR2 SYDVKM, per germline. Between the trimmed V and J ends, which lost 6 bases and 4 bases, there was a span of 9 bases. The CDR3 contains 12 residues.

This sequence joins TRBV5-6 and TRBJ2-5; perhaps TRBD2 as D (7 bases). The CDR3 totals 15 residues. CDR1 and CDR2 (germline): SGHDT, YYEEEE. The V end was cut by 0 bases, the J end by 8 bases, with 17 bases between. CDR3 sequence: CASSLAMGGRFTQYF. The CDR3 DNA reads TGTGCCAGCAGCTTGGCCATGGGGGGGCGCTTCACCCAGTACTTC.